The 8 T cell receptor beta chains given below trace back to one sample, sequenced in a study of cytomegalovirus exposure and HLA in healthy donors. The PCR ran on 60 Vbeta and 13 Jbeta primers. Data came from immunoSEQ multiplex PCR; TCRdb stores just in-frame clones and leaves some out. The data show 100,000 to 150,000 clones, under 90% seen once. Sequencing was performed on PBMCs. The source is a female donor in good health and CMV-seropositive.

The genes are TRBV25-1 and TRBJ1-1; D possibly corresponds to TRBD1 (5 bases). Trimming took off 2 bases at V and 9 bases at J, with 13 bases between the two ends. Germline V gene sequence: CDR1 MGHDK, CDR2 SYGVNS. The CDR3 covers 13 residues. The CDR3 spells CASSERIRGKAFF. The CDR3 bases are TGTGCCAGCAGTGAACGCATAAGGGGAAAAGCTTTCTTT.

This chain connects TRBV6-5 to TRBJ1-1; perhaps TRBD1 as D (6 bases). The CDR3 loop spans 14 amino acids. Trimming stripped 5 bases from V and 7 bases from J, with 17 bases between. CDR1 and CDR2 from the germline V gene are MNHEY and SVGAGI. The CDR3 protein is CASSRTITGHEAFF. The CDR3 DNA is TGTGCCAGCAGTCGGACCATCACAGGGCATGAAGCTTTCTTT.

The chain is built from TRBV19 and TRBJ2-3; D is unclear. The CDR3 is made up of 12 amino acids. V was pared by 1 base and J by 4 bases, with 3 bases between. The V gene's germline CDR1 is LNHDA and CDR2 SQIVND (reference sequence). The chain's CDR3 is CASSIGPDTQYF. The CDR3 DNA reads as TGTGCCAGTAGTATAGGGCCAGATACGCAGTATTTT. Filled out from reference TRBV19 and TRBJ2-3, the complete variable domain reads DGGITQSPKYLFRKEGQNVTLSCEQNLNHDAMYWYRQDPGQGLRLIYYSQIVNDFQKGDIAEGYSVSREKKESFPLTVTSAQKNPTAFYLCASSIGPDTQYFGPGTRLTVL.

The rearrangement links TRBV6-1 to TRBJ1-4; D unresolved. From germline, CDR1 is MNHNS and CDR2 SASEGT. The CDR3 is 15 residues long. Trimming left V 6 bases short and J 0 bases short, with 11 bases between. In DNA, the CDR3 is TGTGCCAGCAGGATACAGATAACAACTAATGAAAAACTGTTTTTT. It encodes CASRIQITTNEKLFF.

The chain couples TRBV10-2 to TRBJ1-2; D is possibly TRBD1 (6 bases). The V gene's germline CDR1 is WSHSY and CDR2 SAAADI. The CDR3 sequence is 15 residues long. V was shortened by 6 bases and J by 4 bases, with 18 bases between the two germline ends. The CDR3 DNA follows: TGCGCCAGCAGCCCCGGACAGCCTAGTCTCTATGGCTACACCTTC. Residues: CASSPGQPSLYGYTF.

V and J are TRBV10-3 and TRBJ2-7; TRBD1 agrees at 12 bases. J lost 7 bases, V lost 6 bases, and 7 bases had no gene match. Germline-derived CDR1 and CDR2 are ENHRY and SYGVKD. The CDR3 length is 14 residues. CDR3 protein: CAIRGGDRGQEQYF. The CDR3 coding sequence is TGTGCCATCAGGGGCGGGGACAGGGGGCAAGAGCAGTACTTC.

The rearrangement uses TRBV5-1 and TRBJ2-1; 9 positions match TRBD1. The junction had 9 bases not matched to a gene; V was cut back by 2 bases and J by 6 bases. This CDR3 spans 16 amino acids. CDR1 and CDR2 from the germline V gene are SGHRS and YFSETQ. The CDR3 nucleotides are TGCGCCAGCAGCTTCGAGGGACAGGGTTTGCTCAATGAGCAGTTCTTC. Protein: CASSFEGQGLLNEQFF.

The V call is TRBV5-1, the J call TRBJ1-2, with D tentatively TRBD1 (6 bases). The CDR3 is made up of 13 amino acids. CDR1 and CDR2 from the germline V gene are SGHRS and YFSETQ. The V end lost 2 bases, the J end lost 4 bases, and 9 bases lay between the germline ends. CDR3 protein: CASSFSDSYGYTF. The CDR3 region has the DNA TGCGCCAGCAGCTTTTCGGACAGCTATGGCTACACCTTC.